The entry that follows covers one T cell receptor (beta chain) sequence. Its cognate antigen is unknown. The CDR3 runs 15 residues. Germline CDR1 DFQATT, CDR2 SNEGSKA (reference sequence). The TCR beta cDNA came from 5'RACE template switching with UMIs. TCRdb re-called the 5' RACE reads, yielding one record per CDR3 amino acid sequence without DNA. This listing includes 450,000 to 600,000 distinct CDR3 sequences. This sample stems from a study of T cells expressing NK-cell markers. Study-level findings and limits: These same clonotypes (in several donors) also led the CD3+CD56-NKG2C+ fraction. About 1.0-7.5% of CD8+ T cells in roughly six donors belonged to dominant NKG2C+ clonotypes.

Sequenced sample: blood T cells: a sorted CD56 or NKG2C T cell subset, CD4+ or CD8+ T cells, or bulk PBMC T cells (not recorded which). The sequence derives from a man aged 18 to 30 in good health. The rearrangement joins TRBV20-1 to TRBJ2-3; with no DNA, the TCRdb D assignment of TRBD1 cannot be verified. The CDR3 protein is CSSPRTGLGTDTQYF.